These T cell receptor beta chains were read from a single sample in a study of blood T cell repertoires in COVID-19. Method: immunoSEQ multiplex PCR; TCRdb's copy keeps in-frame clones and lacks some. The sample contains about 350,000 clones, about 87% of which appear only once. Sequenced material: PBMCs or T cells enriched from blood (not recorded which). All receptors derive from a woman in her twenties or thirties who had recovered from COVID-19. CDR3s include the opening cysteine and the closing phenylalanine or tryptophan. Each record gives: V gene, J gene, clone size, D gene, CDR3 DNA, CDR3 protein. A D gene is named only where the DNA matches it firmly. Rows give clone size only sometimes, using once, few, many, or a class for an expanded clone.

TRBV2,TRBJ2-1,once,-,TGTGCCAGCAGGCGGAGTCCCGCGGGCTCCTACAATGAGCAGTTCTTC,CASRRSPAGSYNEQFF
TRBV4-3,TRBJ2-2,-,TRBD2,TGCGCCAGCAGCCAAGATAGCCCCCCAACTAGCGGGGGGGACACCGGGGAGCTGTTTTTT,CASSQDSPPTSGGDTGELFF
TRBV30,TRBJ1-1,once,-,TGTGCCTGGAGTGTACAGGTAGCCACTGAAGCTTTCTTT,CAWSVQVATEAFF
TRBV28,TRBJ1-2,few,TRBD1,TGTGCCAGCAGTTTATCTAGGACAGGAACTAACTATGGCTACACCTTC,CASSLSRTGTNYGYTF
TRBV29-1,TRBJ1-1,-,-,TGCAGCGCAAAACTTCAGGTGAACACTGAAGCTTTCTTT,CSAKLQVNTEAFF
TRBV4-1,TRBJ2-2,-,-,TGCGCCAGCAGCCAATGGGCAGGGGTGAACACCGGGGAGCTGTTTTTT,CASSQWAGVNTGELFF
TRBV3-1/TRBV3-2,TRBJ2-3,-,-,TGTGCCAGCAGCCAAGTTTTTATACGCGGCTCAGATACGCAGTATTTT,CASSQVFIRGSDTQYF
TRBV5-4,TRBJ1-5,-,TRBD1,TGTGCCAGCAGCAAAGACAGGGGACCCTATCAGCCCCAGCATTTT,CASSKDRGPYQPQHF
TRBV9,TRBJ1-3,few,-,TGTGCCAGCAGCGTAGAGGGAGTGTCCTTCTCTGGAAACACCATATATTTT,CASSVEGVSFSGNTIYF
TRBV25-1,TRBJ1-2,-,-,TGTGCCAGCAGTGATCGAAACAGTATAAATGGCTACACCTTC,CASSDRNSINGYTF
TRBV29-1,TRBJ1-2,-,-,TGCAGCGTTGAGTCCGTCCAGGGGCTCTCCTATGGCTACACCTTC,CSVESVQGLSYGYTF
TRBV11-1,TRBJ2-1,-,-,TGTGCCAGCAGACTCAACCCAGACAGGGAGCAGTTCTTC,CASRLNPDREQFF
TRBV14,TRBJ2-1,-,TRBD1,TGTGCCAGCAGCCAAGATGTGTACGGGACAGGGGCGTTCTTC,CASSQDVYGTGAFF
TRBV6-4,TRBJ2-3,-,TRBD1,TGTGCCAGCAGTGACAGGGGGACAGGGTCGGATACGCAGTATTTT,CASSDRGTGSDTQYF
TRBV5-1,TRBJ2-3,-,-,TGCGCCAGCAGCCCCGGGACTGTCACAGATACGCAGTATTTT,CASSPGTVTDTQYF
TRBV7-9,TRBJ2-2,once,-,TGTGCCAGCAGCTTAGTGGAGGGGCCTTACACCGGGGAGCTGTTTTTT,CASSLVEGPYTGELFF
TRBV19,TRBJ2-5,once,-,TGTGCCAGTAGGATTGTCGGGCAAGAGACCCAGTACTTC,CASRIVGQETQYF
TRBV16,TRBJ1-4,-,-,TGTGCCAGCAGCCGGCAGGTCCTTGAAAAACTGTTTTTT,CASSRQVLEKLFF
TRBV5-1,TRBJ1-4,once,-,TGCGCCAGCAGCCGAGAAGGAGACGCTGAAAAACTGTTTTTT,CASSREGDAEKLFF
TRBV27,TRBJ1-5,few,-,TGTGCCAGCAGTGGAGCAGGGGTCGGGCAGCCCCAGCATTTT,CASSGAGVGQPQHF
TRBV20-1,TRBJ1-2,-,-,TGCAGTGCTGCAGGGGACTACCGCTACACCTTC,CSAAGDYRYTF
TRBV7-8,TRBJ2-7,-,-,TGTGCCAGCAGCTGGGGGCGGGGGAGCTCCTACGAGCAGTACTTC,CASSWGRGSSYEQYF
TRBV6-2/TRBV6-3,TRBJ2-6,once,TRBD1,TGTGCCAGCAGCCCTTTTCCGGGACAGGCCAGCTCTGGGGCCAACGTCCTGACTTTC,CASSPFPGQASSGANVLTF